Each of the 24 T cell receptor beta chains below was sequenced from the same sample in a study of T cell responses to AZD1222 COVID-19 vaccine. TCRdb's table, derived via immunoSEQ multiplex PCR, lists solely in-frame clones and lacks some. Here the sample spans 85,000 to 130,000 clones, 80% to 95% being singletons. The material was peripheral blood, obtained 28 days after the second AZD1222 dose. These receptors were collected from an adult who received the AZD1222 COVID-19 vaccine.

The J gene is TRBJ2-1, the V gene TRBV10-3; TRBD1 might be the D (6 bases). Looked up from germline, CDR1 is ENHRY and CDR2 is SYGVKD. V lost 3 bases, J lost 0 bases, and 9 bases lay in between. The CDR3 totals 15 residues. The CDR3 reads CAISDSRGSYNEQFF. The CDR3 DNA reads as TGTGCCATCAGTGATTCCAGGGGCTCCTACAATGAGCAGTTCTTC.

A single count supports this clone. V usage is TRBV12-3 or TRBV12-4 and J usage is TRBJ2-1; D call uncertain. The CDR3 spans 13 residues. V was trimmed by 5 bases and J by 3 bases, leaving 8 bases between them. CDR3 protein: CASSPQVYNEQFF. The CDR3 nucleotides read TGTGCCAGCAGTCCTCAGGTCTACAATGAGCAGTTCTTC.

CDR3 DNA: TGTGCCAGCAGTCCGTGGGACTTCTATGGCTACACCTTC. Translation gives CASSPWDFYGYTF. The gene calls are TRBV6-5 and TRBJ1-2; tentatively, D is TRBD1 (5 bases). The germline gives CDR1 MNHEY, CDR2 SVGAGI. Trimming took off 5 bases at V and 4 bases at J, with 11 bases between the two ends. The CDR3 is 13 residues long.

The chain is built from TRBV7-2 and TRBJ2-3; maybe TRBD2 (6 bases). Deletions cut 5 bases from V and 2 bases from J, with 20 bases between. CDR3 length: 17 amino acids. The germline V gene encodes CDR1 SGHTA and CDR2 FQGNSA. DNA for the CDR3: TGTGCCAGCAGCGAACCCGGGAGCCAAGGTCACACAGATACGCAGTATTTT. It codes for CASSEPGSQGHTDTQYF. Full variable domain (remainder filled in from reference TRBV7-2 and TRBJ2-3): GAGVSQSPSNKVTEKGKDVELRCDPISGHTALYWYRQSLGQGLEFLIYFQGNSAPDKSGLPSDRFSAERTGGSVSTLTIQRTQQEDSAVYLCASSEPGSQGHTDTQYFGPGTRLTVL.

In its sample, this clone was seen a few times. The chain recombines TRBV27 with TRBJ1-5; 11 bases agree with TRBD1. Per the germline V gene, CDR1 is MNHEY and CDR2 is SMNVEV (reference sequence). V trimming: 2 bases; J trimming: 2 bases; junction bases outside the gene matches: 5. This CDR3 has 17 amino acids. The CDR3 region is CASSLGQGAWGNQPQHF. The DNA of the CDR3 is TGTGCCAGCAGTTTAGGACAGGGGGCGTGGGGCAATCAGCCCCAGCATTTT.

The CDR3 reads CASVGTGGGYTF. The CDR3 DNA follows: TGTGCCAGCGTCGGGACGGGGGGTGGCTACACCTTC. The V gene is TRBV2, the J gene TRBJ1-2; D might be TRBD1 (5 bases). Trimming took off 8 bases at V and 7 bases at J, with 14 bases between the two ends. The CDR3 sequence is 12 residues long. Germline CDR1 reads SNHLY; CDR2 reads FYNNEI.

This clone is a singleton in its sample. This chain uses TRBV7-8 with TRBJ1-2, with a possible D match to TRBD1 (6 bases). Trimming took off 2 bases at V and 2 bases at J, with 9 bases between the two ends. CDR1 and CDR2 (germline): SGHVS, FQNEAQ. This CDR3 contains 14 residues. The chain's CDR3 is CASSLMGANYGYTF. The CDR3 nucleotides are TGTGCCAGCAGCTTAATGGGGGCGAACTATGGCTACACCTTC. Using reference TRBV7-8 and TRBJ1-2 for the parts outside the CDR3, the full variable domain is GAGVSQSPRYKVAKRGQDVALRCDPISGHVSLFWYQQALGQGPEFLTYFQNEAQLDKSGLPSDRFFAERPEGSVSTLKIQRTQQEDSAVYLCASSLMGANYGYTFGSGTRLTVV.

The chain joins TRBV11-3 to TRBJ2-1, with TRBD2 as a possible D gene (5 bases). Trimming left V 3 bases short and J 2 bases short, with 11 bases between. The CDR3 loop spans 15 amino acids. Germline lookup yields CDR1 SGHNT and CDR2 YENEEA. DNA of the CDR3: TGTGCCAGCAGCTTTCTGGGAGCCGCCTACAATGAGCAGTTCTTC. Amino acid sequence: CASSFLGAAYNEQFF.

The chain recombines TRBV11-2 with TRBJ2-1; D not resolved. Germline-derived CDR1 and CDR2 are SGHAT and FQNNGV. This CDR3 contains 12 residues. Between the trimmed V and J ends, which lost 5 bases and 7 bases, there was a span of 9 bases. CDR3 amino acids: CASSPTFNEQFF. In DNA, the CDR3 is TGTGCCAGCAGCCCTACGTTTAATGAGCAGTTCTTC.

The genes are TRBV24-1 and TRBJ2-3, with 9 bases aligning to TRBD2. This CDR3 contains 17 residues. Losses at the gene ends were 4 bases for V and 2 bases for J; bases not matched to a gene: 9. Germline V gene data show CDR1 as KGHDR and CDR2 as SFDVKD. In DNA form, the CDR3 reads TGTGCCACCAGTGACAAGCGGGGGGCCTCATCCACAGATACGCAGTATTTT. It specifies CATSDKRGASSTDTQYF.

This chain links TRBV7-2 with TRBJ2-1, with TRBD1 matching 11 bases. With 0 bases clipped from V and 6 bases from J, the junction kept 4 bases outside the gene matches. This CDR3 contains 16 residues. Germline CDR1 is SGHTA and CDR2 is FQGNSA. Written as DNA, the CDR3 is TGTGCCAGCAGCTTAGCGCGGGGACAGGGGGTCAATGAGCAGTTCTTC. Amino acids: CASSLARGQGVNEQFF.

The rearrangement uses TRBV9 and TRBJ2-2; the match to TRBD1 covers 9 bases. Germline lookup yields CDR1 SGDLS and CDR2 YYNGEE. Unmatched junction bases numbered 6, after V lost 6 bases and J lost 6 bases. CDR3 length equals 14 residues. In DNA, the CDR3 is TGTGCCAGCACCCGGACAGGGGTGGCCGGGGAGCTGTTTTTT. Residues: CASTRTGVAGELFF.

V and J are TRBV27 and TRBJ1-1, with TRBD1 as a possible D gene (5 bases). Germline CDR1 is MNHEY and CDR2 is SMNVEV (reference sequence). CDR3 length equals 12 residues. Trimming took 8 bases from V and 4 from J, leaving 11 bases between them. CDR3 in amino acids: CASSHGGTEAFF. CDR3 bases: TGTGCCAGCTCCCACGGGGGCACTGAAGCTTTCTTT.

The V gene is TRBV5-6, the J gene TRBJ2-7; 7 nucleotides align to TRBD1. With V trimmed by 4 bases and J by 1 base, 2 bases remained unmatched. Germline CDR1 is SGHDT and CDR2 is YYEEEE. CDR3 length: 13 amino acids. CDR3 in amino acids: CASSLDRSYEQYF. The CDR3 DNA reads TGTGCCAGCAGCCTGGACAGGTCCTACGAGCAGTACTTC.

The chain's CDR3 is CASSDTGSSGNTIYF. Written as DNA, the CDR3 is TGTGCCAGCAGCGACACCGGGAGCTCTGGAAACACCATATATTTT. The chain joins TRBV7-6 to TRBJ1-3; D not resolved. Germline V lookup: CDR1 SGHVS, CDR2 FNYEAQ. CDR3 length: 15 amino acids. Trimming pared 5 bases from V and 0 bases from J, leaving 11 bases between.

This chain links TRBV7-9 with TRBJ1-4, with a possible D match to TRBD1 (5 bases). V gave up 5 bases and J gave up 1 base, with 8 bases separating them. CDR1 and CDR2 (germline): SEHNR, FQNEAQ (reference sequence). This CDR3 spans 14 amino acids. This chain's CDR3 is CASSRQGTNEKLFF. CDR3 bases: TGTGCCAGCAGCCGCCAGGGAACTAATGAAAAACTGTTTTTT.

This chain links TRBV7-2 with TRBJ1-1; TRBD1 agrees at 7 bases. Per the germline V gene, CDR1 is SGHTA and CDR2 is FQGNSA. The J segment lost 4 bases and the V segment lost 5 bases, leaving 10 bases of the junction unmatched. CDR3 length equals 15 residues. The CDR3 sequence: CASSLMQGVGTEAFF. As DNA, the CDR3 is TGTGCCAGCAGCCTTATGCAGGGGGTAGGCACTGAAGCTTTCTTT.

This chain uses TRBV9 with TRBJ2-2, with TRBD2 as a possible D gene (6 bases). Germline V gives CDR1 SGDLS, CDR2 YYNGEE. Trimming left V 6 bases short and J 4 bases short, with 16 bases between. This CDR3 is built from 15 residues. In DNA, the CDR3 is TGTGCCAGCACTCCCGCAGCCGGGGGCACCGGGGAGCTGTTTTTT. As protein: CASTPAAGGTGELFF. The whole variable domain, filled in from reference TRBV9 and TRBJ2-2, reads DSGVTQTPKHLITATGQRVTLRCSPRSGDLSVYWYQQSLDQGLQFLIQYYNGEERAKGNILERFSAQQFPDLHSELNLSSLELGDSALYFCASTPAAGGTGELFFGEGSRLTVL.

The chain links TRBV6-2 or TRBV6-3 to TRBJ2-7; TRBD1 matches 7 bases. CDR3 length: 14 amino acids. V lost 0 bases and J lost 2; bases outside the gene matches: 1. The germline CDR1 and CDR2 sequences are MNHEY and SVGEGT. CDR3 sequence reads: CASSYSGQPYEQYF. CDR3 DNA sequence: TGTGCCAGCAGTTACTCGGGACAGCCCTACGAGCAGTACTTC.

The V call is TRBV6-5, the J call TRBJ2-7; D might be TRBD2 (5 bases). Trimming removed 0 bases at V and 2 bases at J, with 8 bases between. The CDR3 covers 14 residues. The germline CDR1 and CDR2 sequences are MNHEY and SVGAGI. The DNA of the CDR3 is TGTGCCAGCAGTTACTCGGAGAGGGCCTACGAGCAGTACTTC. Translation gives CASSYSERAYEQYF.

The chain couples TRBV29-1 to TRBJ2-2; TRBD2 might be the D (6 bases). Looked up from germline, CDR1 is SQVTM and CDR2 is ANQGSEA. The CDR3 spans 12 residues. V was shortened by 7 bases and J by 6 bases, with 12 bases between the two germline ends. CDR3 protein: CSAVPGAGELFF. The CDR3 DNA reads as TGCAGCGCTGTACCGGGAGCCGGGGAGCTGTTTTTT.

V and J are TRBV5-6 and TRBJ1-4; D not resolved. Germline lookup yields CDR1 SGHDT and CDR2 YYEEEE. V lost 1 base to trimming and J lost 7 bases, with 5 bases between them. The length of the CDR3 is 12 residues. In nucleotides, the CDR3 is TGTGCCAGCAGCTTGAGGTTTGAAAAACTGTTTTTT. Its translation is CASSLRFEKLFF.

The V call is TRBV6-5, the J call TRBJ2-1, with D possibly matching TRBD2 (5 bases). Germline CDR1 and CDR2: MNHEY and SVGAGI. The CDR3 has 13 residues. V shed 5 bases and J shed 4 bases, with 9 bases lying between them. The DNA of the CDR3 is TGTGCCAGCAGTCAGACTACGTACAATGAGCAGTTCTTC. Its translation: CASSQTTYNEQFF.

The rearrangement uses TRBV27 and TRBJ1-5; D gene unclear. Germline values: CDR1 MNHEY, CDR2 SMNVEV (reference sequence). The CDR3 covers 13 residues. V was cut by 0 bases and J by 3 bases, with 3 bases left in between. The CDR3 coding sequence is TGTGCCAGCAGTTTATCCCACAATCAGCCCCAGCATTTT. Translating it yields CASSLSHNQPQHF.